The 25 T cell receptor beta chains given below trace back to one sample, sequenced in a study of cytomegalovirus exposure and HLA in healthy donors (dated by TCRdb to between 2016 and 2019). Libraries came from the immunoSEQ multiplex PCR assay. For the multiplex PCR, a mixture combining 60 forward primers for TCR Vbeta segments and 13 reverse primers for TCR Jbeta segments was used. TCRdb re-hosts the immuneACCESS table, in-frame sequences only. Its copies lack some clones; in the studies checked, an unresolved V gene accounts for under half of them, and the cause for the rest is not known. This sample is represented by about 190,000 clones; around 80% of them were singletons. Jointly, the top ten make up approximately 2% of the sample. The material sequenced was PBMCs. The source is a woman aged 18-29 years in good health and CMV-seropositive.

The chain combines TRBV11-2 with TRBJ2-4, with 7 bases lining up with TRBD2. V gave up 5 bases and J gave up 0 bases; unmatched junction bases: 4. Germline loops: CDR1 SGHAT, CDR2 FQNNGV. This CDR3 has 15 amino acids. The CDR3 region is CASSGEGIAKNIQYF. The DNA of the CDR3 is TGTGCCAGCAGCGGGGAGGGGATAGCCAAAAACATTCAGTACTTC.

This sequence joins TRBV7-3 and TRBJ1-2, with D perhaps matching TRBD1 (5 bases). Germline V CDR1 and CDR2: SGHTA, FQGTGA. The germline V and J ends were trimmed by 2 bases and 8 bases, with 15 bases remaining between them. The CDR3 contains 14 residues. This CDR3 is CASSLFGGVEGYTF. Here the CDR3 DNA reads TGTGCCAGCAGCTTATTTGGGGGGGTAGAAGGCTACACCTTC.

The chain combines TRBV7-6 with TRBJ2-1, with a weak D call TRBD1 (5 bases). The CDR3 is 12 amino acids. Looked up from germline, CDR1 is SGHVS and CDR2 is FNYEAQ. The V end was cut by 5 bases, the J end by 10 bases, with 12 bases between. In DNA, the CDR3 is TGTGCCAGCAGCCCAGGGATGGGGGAGCAGTTCTTC. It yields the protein CASSPGMGEQFF.

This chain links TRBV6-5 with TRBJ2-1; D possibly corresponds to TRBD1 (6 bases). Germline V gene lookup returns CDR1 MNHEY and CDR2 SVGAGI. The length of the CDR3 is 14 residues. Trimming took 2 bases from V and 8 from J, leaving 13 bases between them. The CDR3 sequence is CASSYDWGRDEQFF. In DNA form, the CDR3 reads TGTGCCAGCAGTTACGACTGGGGGCGGGATGAGCAGTTCTTC.

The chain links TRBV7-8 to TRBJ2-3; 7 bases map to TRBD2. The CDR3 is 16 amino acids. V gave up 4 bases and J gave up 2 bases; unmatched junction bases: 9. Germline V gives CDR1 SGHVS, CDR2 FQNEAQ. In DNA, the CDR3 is TGTGCCAGCAGCTCCCTTGGGGGGGGGTTCACAGATACGCAGTATTTT. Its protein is CASSSLGGGFTDTQYF.

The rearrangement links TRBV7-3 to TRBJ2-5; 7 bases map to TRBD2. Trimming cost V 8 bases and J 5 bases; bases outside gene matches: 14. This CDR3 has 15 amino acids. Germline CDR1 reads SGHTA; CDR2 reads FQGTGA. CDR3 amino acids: CASSQTSDASETQYF. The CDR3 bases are TGTGCCAGCTCCCAAACTAGCGACGCTTCTGAGACCCAGTACTTC.

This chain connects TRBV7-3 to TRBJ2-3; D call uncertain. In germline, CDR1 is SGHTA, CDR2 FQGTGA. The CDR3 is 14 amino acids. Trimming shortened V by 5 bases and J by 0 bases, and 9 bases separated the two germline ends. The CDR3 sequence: CASSPLSSTDTQYF. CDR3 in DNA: TGTGCCAGCAGCCCACTGAGTAGCACAGATACGCAGTATTTT.

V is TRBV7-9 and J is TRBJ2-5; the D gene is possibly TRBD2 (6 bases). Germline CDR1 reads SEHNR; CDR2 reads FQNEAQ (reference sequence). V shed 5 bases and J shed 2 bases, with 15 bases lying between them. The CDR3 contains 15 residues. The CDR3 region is CASSPGLSTQETQYF. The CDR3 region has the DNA TGTGCCAGCAGCCCTGGACTAAGTACGCAAGAGACCCAGTACTTC. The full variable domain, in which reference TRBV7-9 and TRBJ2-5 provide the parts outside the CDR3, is DTGVSQNPRHKITKRGQNVTFRCDPISEHNRLYWYRQTLGQGPEFLTYFQNEAQLEKSRLLSDRFSAERPKGSFSTLEIQRTEQGDSAMYLCASSPGLSTQETQYFGPGTRLLVL.

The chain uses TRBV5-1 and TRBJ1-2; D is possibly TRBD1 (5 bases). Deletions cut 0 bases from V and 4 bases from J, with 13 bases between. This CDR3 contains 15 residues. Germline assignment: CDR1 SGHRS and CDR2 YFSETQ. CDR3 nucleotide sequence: TGCGCCAGCAGCTTGGGCAGGGCGGGAAGCTATGGCTACACCTTC. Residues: CASSLGRAGSYGYTF.

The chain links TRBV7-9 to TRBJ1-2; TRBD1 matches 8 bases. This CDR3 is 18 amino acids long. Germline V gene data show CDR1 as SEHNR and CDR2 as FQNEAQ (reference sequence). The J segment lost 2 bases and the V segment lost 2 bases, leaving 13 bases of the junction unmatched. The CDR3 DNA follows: TGTGCCAGCAGCTTAAACAGGGGGACAGCAGTATCCAACTATGGCTACACCTTC. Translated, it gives CASSLNRGTAVSNYGYTF. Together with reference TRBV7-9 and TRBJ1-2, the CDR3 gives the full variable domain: DTGVSQNPRHKITKRGQNVTFRCDPISEHNRLYWYRQTLGQGPEFLTYFQNEAQLEKSRLLSDRFSAERPKGSFSTLEIQRTEQGDSAMYLCASSLNRGTAVSNYGYTFGSGTRLTVV.

Written as DNA, the CDR3 is TGTGCCAGTAGTCTCCGGACAGGGGGGATGGATAACTATGGCTACACCTTC. Its translation is CASSLRTGGMDNYGYTF. V gene TRBV19 combines with J gene TRBJ1-2; 10 bases are shared with TRBD1. In germline, CDR1 is LNHDA, CDR2 SQIVND (reference sequence). The CDR3 loop spans 17 amino acids. Trimming removed 5 bases from V and 1 base from J; junction bases left unmatched: 10.

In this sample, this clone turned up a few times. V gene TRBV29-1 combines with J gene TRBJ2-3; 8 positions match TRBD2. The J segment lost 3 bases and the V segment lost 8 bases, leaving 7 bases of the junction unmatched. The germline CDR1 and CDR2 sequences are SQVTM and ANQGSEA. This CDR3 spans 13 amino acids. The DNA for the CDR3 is TGCAGCTTCCGGGGGGGGCGTACAGATACGCAGTATTTT. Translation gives CSFRGGRTDTQYF.

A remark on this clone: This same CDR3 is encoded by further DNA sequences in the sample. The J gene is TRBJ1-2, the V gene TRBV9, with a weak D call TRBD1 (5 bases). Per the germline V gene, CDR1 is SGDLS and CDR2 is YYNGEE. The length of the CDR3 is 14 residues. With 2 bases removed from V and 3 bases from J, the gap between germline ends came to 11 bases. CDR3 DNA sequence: TGTGCCAGCAGCGTTTTTGACAGTGACTATGGCTACACCTTC. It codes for CASSVFDSDYGYTF.

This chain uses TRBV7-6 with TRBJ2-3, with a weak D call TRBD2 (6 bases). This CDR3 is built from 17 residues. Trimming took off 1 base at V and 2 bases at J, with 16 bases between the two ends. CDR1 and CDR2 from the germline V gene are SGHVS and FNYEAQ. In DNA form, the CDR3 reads TGTGCCAGCAGCTTAGTCGAATTGGGGGGACCCACAGATACGCAGTATTTT. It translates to CASSLVELGGPTDTQYF.

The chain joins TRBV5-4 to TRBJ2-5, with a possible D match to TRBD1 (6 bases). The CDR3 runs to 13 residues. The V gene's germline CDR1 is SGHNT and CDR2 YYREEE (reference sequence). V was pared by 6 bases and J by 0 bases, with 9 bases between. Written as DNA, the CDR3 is TGTGCCAGCACCTCAGGGGACCAAGAGACCCAGTACTTC. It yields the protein CASTSGDQETQYF.

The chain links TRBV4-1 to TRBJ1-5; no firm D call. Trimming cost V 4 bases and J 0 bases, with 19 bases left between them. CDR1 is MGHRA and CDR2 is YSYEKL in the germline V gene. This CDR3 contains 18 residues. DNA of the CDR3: TGCGCCAGCAGCCCGAAGTTAGGGTTCGGGGATAGCAATCAGCCCCAGCATTTT. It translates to CASSPKLGFGDSNQPQHF.

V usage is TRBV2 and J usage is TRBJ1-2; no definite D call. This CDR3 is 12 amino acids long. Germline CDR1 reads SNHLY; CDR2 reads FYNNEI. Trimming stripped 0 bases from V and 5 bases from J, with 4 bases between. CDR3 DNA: TGTGCCAGCAGTGAAGCCCGGTATGGCTACACCTTC. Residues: CASSEARYGYTF.

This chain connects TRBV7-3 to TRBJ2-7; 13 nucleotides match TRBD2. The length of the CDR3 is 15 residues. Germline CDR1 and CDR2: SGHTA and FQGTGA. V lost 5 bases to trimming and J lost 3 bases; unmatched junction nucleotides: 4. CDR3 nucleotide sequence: TGTGCCAGCAGCCGAACTAGCGGGGGGGTCTACGAGCAGTACTTC. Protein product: CASSRTSGGVYEQYF.

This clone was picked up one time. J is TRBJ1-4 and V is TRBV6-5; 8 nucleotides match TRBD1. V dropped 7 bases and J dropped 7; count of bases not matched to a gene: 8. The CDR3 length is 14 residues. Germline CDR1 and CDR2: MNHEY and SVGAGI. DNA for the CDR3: TGTGCCAGCAAATACAGGGGGAGTGTTGAAAAACTGTTTTTT. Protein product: CASKYRGSVEKLFF.

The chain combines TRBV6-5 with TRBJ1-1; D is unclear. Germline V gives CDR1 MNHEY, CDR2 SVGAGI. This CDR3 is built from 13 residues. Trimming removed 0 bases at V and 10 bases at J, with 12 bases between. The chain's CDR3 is CASSYSTGVGAFF. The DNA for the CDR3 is TGTGCCAGCAGTTACTCGACGGGAGTTGGAGCTTTCTTT.

In nucleotides, the CDR3 is TGTGCCAGCCGAAAACAGGGCTCCACAGATACGCAGTATTTT. Amino acids: CASRKQGSTDTQYF. The V call is TRBV2, the J call TRBJ2-3; D might be TRBD1 (6 bases). The CDR3 is made up of 14 amino acids. From germline, CDR1 is SNHLY and CDR2 FYNNEI. Trimming took 8 bases from V and 2 from J, leaving 14 bases between them. The whole variable domain, filled in from reference TRBV2 and TRBJ2-3, reads EPEVTQTPSHQVTQMGQEVILRCVPISNHLYFYWYRQILGQKVEFLVSFYNNEISEKSEIFDDQFSVERPDGSNFTLKIRSTKLEDSAMYFCASRKQGSTDTQYFGPGTRLTVL.

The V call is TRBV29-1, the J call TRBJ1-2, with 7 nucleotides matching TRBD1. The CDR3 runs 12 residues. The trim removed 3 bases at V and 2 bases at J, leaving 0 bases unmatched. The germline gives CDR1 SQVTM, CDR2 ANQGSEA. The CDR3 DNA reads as TGCAGCGTTGAGACAGGGAACTATGGCTACACCTTC. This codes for CSVETGNYGYTF. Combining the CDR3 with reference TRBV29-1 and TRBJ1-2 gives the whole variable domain SAVISQKPSRDICQRGTSLTIQCQVDSQVTMMFWYRQQPGQSLTLIATANQGSEATYESGFVIDKFPISRPNLTFSTLTVSNMSPEDSSIYLCSVETGNYGYTFGSGTRLTVV.

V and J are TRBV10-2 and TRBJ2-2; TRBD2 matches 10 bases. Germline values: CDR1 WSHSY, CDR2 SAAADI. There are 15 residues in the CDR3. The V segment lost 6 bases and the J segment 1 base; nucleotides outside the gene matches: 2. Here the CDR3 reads CASRASGGNTGELFF. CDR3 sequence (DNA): TGCGCCAGCAGGGCTAGCGGGGGGAACACCGGGGAGCTGTTTTTT.

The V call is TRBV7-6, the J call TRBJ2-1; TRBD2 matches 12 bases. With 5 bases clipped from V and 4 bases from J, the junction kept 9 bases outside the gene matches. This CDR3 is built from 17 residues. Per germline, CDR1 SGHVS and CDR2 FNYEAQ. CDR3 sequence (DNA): TGTGCCAGCAGCCCCGAAGTCCTAGCGGGGGGGTACAATGAGCAGTTCTTC. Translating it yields CASSPEVLAGGYNEQFF.

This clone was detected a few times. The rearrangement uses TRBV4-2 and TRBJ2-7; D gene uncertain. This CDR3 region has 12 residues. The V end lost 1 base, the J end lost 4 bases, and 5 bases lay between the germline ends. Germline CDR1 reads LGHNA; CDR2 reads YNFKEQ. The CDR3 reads CASSQGQYEQYF. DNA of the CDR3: TGTGCCAGCAGCCAAGGTCAATACGAGCAGTACTTC.